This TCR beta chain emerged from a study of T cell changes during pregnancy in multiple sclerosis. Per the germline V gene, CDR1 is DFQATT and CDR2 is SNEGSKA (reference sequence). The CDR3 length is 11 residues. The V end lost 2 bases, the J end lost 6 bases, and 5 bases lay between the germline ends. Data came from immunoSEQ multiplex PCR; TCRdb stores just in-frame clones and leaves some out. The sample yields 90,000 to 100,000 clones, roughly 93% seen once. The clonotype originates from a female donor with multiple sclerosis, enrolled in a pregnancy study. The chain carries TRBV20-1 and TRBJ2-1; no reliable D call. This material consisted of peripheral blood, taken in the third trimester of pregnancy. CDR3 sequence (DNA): TGCAGTGCTAGACACGGCAATGAGCAGTTCTTC. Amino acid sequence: CSARHGNEQFF.